The 12 T cell receptor beta chains below were found in one sample sequenced in a study of identical twins. In TCRdb, the 5' RACE reads were re-called with MiXCR into one record per CDR3 protein. Of approximately 230,000 distinct CDR3 sequences detected, about an eighth appear once; the ten largest clones hold 8.8%. The specimen was memory (CD45RO+) T cells sorted from blood. The receptor set was obtained from a woman younger than 35 in good health.

Ten or more counts support this clonotype. The rearrangement uses TRBV12-3 or TRBV12-4 and TRBJ2-5; D unclear. This CDR3 has 11 residues. Between the trimmed V and J ends, which lost 4 bases and 7 bases, there was a span of 7 bases. CDR3 DNA: TGTGCCAGCAGTTCGTCCGGGACCCAGTACTTC. Translating gives CASSSSGTQYF.

Ten or more counts support this clonotype. V usage is TRBV29-1 and J usage is TRBJ2-1, with D perhaps TRBD1 (5 bases). Germline assignment: CDR1 SQVTM and CDR2 ANQGSEA. V lost 0 bases, J lost 6 bases, and 15 bases lay in between. This CDR3 comprises 15 residues. The CDR3, as DNA: TGCAGCGTTGAAGAGCCGGTAGGGGTCGTCAATGAGCAGTTCTTC. Its translation is CSVEEPVGVVNEQFF.

This clonotype was seen many times. The chain has TRBV27 and TRBJ2-5, with a tentative D call TRBD1 (6 bases). V was trimmed by 6 bases and J by 5 bases, leaving 19 bases between them. The CDR3 is 15 amino acids. Germline values: CDR1 MNHEY, CDR2 SMNVEV (reference sequence). The chain's CDR3 is CASRDSAGTGETQYF. In nucleotides, the CDR3 is TGTGCCAGCAGGGACAGTGCCGGAACGGGCGAGACCCAGTACTTC.

This sequence joins TRBV19 and TRBJ2-1, with 9 positions matching TRBD2. The CDR3 contains 16 residues. The germline CDR1 and CDR2 sequences are LNHDA and SQIVND (reference sequence). With V trimmed by 5 bases and J by 7 bases, 12 bases remained unmatched. The CDR3 DNA reads TGTGCCAGTAGTGGCGGTAGCGGGGGCTCAAGGAATGAGCAGTTCTTC. This codes for CASSGGSGGSRNEQFF.

This clonotype was counted ten times or more. This chain joins TRBV14 and TRBJ2-1; D remains ambiguous. The germline V gene has CDR1 SGHDN and CDR2 FVKESK. The CDR3 spans 19 residues. Trimming pared 0 bases from V and 2 bases from J, leaving 20 bases between. CDR3 residues: CASSQDRSRGTSPYNEQFF. DNA for the CDR3: TGTGCCAGCAGCCAAGACCGTAGCCGTGGCACGTCCCCCTACAATGAGCAGTTCTTC.

Concerning this clonotype itself: A much larger clone lies a single base off, so this may be a read error. J is TRBJ1-6 and V is TRBV7-9; 10 bases match TRBD1. Germline assignment: CDR1 SEHNR and CDR2 FQNEAQ (reference sequence). The CDR3 spans 13 residues. The CDR3 reads CTSTGQGDSPLHF. For the CDR3, the DNA is TGTACCAGCACCGGACAGGGGGACTCACCCCTCCACTTT.

J is TRBJ2-5 and V is TRBV11-1; 9 positions agree with TRBD2. Losses at the gene ends were 1 base for V and 0 bases for J; bases not matched to a gene: 9. Germline V CDR1 and CDR2: SGHAT, FQDESV (reference sequence). The CDR3 runs 18 residues. CDR3 coding DNA: TGTGCCAGCAGCTTAGGTACTAGCGGGTTGGGGTACCAAGAGACCCAGTACTTC. It specifies CASSLGTSGLGYQETQYF.

V and J are TRBV6-4 and TRBJ2-7, with 7 positions matching TRBD1. CDR1 MRHNA and CDR2 SNTAGT come from the germline V gene. V lost 0 bases to trimming and J lost 6 bases; unmatched junction nucleotides: 5. The CDR3 runs to 14 residues. The CDR3 DNA is TGTGCCAGCAGTGACTCGGGGGACAGCGGCGAGCAGTACTTC. It yields the protein CASSDSGDSGEQYF.

This clonotype was observed a few times. The rearrangement links TRBV7-6 to TRBJ2-2; D is possibly TRBD1 (5 bases). The length of the CDR3 is 18 residues. V was shortened by 2 bases and J by 7 bases, with 23 bases between the two germline ends. Germline V lookup: CDR1 SGHVS, CDR2 FNYEAQ. For the CDR3, the DNA is TGTGCCAGCAGCTTACTTCAGAGGCAGCAGGGAAGAGGCGGGGAGCTGTTTTTT. It yields the protein CASSLLQRQQGRGGELFF. The full variable domain, with the rest looked up from reference TRBV7-6 and TRBJ2-2, is GAGVSQSPRYKVTKRGQDVALRCDPISGHVSLYWYRQALGQGPEFLTYFNYEAQQDKSGLPNDRFSAERPEGSISTLTIQRTEQRDSAMYRCASSLLQRQQGRGGELFFGEGSRLTVL.

The chain recombines TRBV7-2 with TRBJ2-5; 7 bases map to TRBD2. The CDR3 extends over 15 amino acids. Per germline, CDR1 SGHTA and CDR2 FQGNSA. Trimming took 8 bases from V and 2 from J; bases not matched to a gene: 11. The CDR3 DNA is TGTGCCAGCGTGCCCCGGGGACTAATACAAGAGACCCAGTACTTC. This translates into CASVPRGLIQETQYF. Based on the CDR3 plus reference TRBV7-2 and TRBJ2-5, the full variable domain is GAGVSQSPSNKVTEKGKDVELRCDPISGHTALYWYRQSLGQGLEFLIYFQGNSAPDKSGLPSDRFSAERTGGSVSTLTIQRTQQEDSAVYLCASVPRGLIQETQYFGPGTRLLVL.

There are a few counts of this clonotype. The chain combines TRBV11-2 with TRBJ2-5, with D possibly being TRBD2 (6 bases). This CDR3 has 16 amino acids. Germline-derived CDR1 and CDR2 are SGHAT and FQNNGV. V dropped 1 base and J dropped 4 bases, with 16 bases sitting between them. Here the CDR3 reads CASSLVASTGRETQYF. The CDR3 bases are TGTGCCAGCAGCTTAGTGGCTAGTACCGGGAGAGAGACCCAGTACTTC.

The V gene is TRBV24-1, the J gene TRBJ1-1, with a weak D call TRBD1 (5 bases). CDR1 and CDR2 (germline): KGHDR, SFDVKD. The ends were cut back, 1 base at V and 1 base at J, with 15 bases in the middle. The CDR3 contains 17 residues. CDR3 DNA sequence: TGTGCCACCAGTGATTTTGGGTGGACGGACAAGAACACTGAAGCTTTCTTT. Translating it yields CATSDFGWTDKNTEAFF.